This T cell receptor (beta chain) was found in a study of blood T cell repertoires in COVID-19. Two negative PCRs, clearance, or symptom resolution were required of recovered Cohort 3 donors. The CDR3 totals 16 residues. Germline V gives CDR1 MNHEY, CDR2 SVGAGI. The J segment lost 2 bases and the V segment lost 0 bases, leaving 2 bases of the junction unmatched. Sequencing was performed with immunoSEQ multiplex PCR; in TCRdb, only in-frame clones are kept and a portion is missing. The sample includes about 250,000 clones, more than 75% of them seen just once. This receptor was taken from a man aged 35-49 years who had recovered from COVID-19. The sample taken for sequencing was PBMCs or T cells enriched from blood (not recorded which). The V gene is TRBV6-5, the J gene TRBJ1-3; 9 bases match TRBD1. The CDR3 DNA sequence: TGTGCCAGCAGTTACTCGACAGGGGGGACTGGAAACACCATATATTTT. Protein product: CASSYSTGGTGNTIYF.